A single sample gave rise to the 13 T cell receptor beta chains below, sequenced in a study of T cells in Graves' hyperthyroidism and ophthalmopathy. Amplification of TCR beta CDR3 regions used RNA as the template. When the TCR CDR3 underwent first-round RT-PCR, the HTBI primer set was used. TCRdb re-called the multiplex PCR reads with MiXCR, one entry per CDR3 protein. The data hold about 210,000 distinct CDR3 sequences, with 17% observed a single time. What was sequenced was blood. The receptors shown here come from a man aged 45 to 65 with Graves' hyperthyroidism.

CDR3 amino acids: CASTLDRESQPQHF. CDR3 nucleotides: TGTGCCAGCACCCTCGACAGGGAGTCTCAGCCCCAGCATTTT. The chain is built from TRBV28 and TRBJ1-5; 7 bases match TRBD1. The CDR3 is 14 residues long. With 7 bases clipped from V and 6 bases from J, the junction kept 9 bases outside the gene matches. Germline CDR1 reads MDHEN; CDR2 reads SYDVKM. The entire variable domain, with the rest obtained from reference TRBV28 and TRBJ1-5, is as follows: DVKVTQSSRYLVKRTGEKVFLECVQDMDHENMFWYRQDPGLGLRLIYFSYDVKMKEKGDIPEGYSVSREKKERFSLILESASTNQTSMYLCASTLDRESQPQHFGDGTRLSIL.

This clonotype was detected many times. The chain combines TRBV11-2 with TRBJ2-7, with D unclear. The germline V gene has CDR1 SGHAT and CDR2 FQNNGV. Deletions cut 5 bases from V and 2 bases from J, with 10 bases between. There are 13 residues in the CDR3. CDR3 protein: CASSGPVPYEQYF. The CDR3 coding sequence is TGTGCCAGCAGCGGGCCCGTCCCCTACGAGCAGTACTTC.

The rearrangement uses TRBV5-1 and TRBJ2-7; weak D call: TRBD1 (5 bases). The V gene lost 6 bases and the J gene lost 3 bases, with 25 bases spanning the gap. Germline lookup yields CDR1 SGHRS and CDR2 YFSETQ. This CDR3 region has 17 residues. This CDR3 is CASTKEGHPGSNYEQYF. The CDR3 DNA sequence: TGCGCCAGCACCAAAGAAGGACACCCTGGGTCTAACTACGAGCAGTACTTC.

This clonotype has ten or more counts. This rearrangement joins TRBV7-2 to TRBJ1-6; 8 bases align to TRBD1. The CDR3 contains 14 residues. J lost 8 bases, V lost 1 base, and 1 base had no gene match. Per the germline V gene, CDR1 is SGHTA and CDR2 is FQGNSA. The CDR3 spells CASSLDRGYSPLHF. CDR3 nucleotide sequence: TGTGCCAGCAGCTTAGACAGGGGGTATTCACCCCTCCACTTT.

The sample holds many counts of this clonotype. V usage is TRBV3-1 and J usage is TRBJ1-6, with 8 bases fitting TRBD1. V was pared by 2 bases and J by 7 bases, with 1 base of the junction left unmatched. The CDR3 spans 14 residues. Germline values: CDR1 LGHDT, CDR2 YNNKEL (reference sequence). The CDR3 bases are TGTGCCAGCAGCCAATACAGGGGGAATTCACCCCTCCACTTT. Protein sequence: CASSQYRGNSPLHF.

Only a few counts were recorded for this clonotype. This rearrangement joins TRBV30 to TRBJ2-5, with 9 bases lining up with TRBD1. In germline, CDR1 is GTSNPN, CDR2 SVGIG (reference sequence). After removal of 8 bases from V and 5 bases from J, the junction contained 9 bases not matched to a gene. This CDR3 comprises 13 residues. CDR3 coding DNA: TGTGCCGGTGACAGGGGGATTTTTGAGACCCAGTACTTC. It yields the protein CAGDRGIFETQYF. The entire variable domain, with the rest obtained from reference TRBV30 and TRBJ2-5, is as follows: SQTIHQWPATLVQPVGSPLSLECTVEGTSNPNLYWYRQAAGRGLQLLFYSVGIGQISSEVPQNLSASRPQDRQFILSSKKLLLSDSGFYLCAGDRGIFETQYFGPGTRLLVL.

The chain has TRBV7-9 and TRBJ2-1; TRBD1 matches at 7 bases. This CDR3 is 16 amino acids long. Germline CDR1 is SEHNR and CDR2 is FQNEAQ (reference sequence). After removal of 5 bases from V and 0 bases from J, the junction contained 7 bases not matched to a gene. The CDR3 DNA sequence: TGTGCCAGCAGCCCCCAGGGGGTTAGCTCCTACAATGAGCAGTTCTTC. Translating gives CASSPQGVSSYNEQFF.

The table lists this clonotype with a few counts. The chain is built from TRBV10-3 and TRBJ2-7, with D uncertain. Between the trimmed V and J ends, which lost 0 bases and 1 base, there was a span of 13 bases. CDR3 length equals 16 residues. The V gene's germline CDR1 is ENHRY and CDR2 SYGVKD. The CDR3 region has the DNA TGTGCCATCAGTGAGTCGCGTCCGGGTGAGTCCTACGAGCAGTACTTC. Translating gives CAISESRPGESYEQYF.

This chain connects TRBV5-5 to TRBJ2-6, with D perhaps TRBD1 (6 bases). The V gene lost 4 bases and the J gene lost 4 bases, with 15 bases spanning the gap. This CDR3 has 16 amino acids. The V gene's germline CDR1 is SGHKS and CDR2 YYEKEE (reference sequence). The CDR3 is CASSLGAQLGANVLTF. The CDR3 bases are TGTGCCAGCAGCCTGGGGGCTCAGTTGGGGGCCAACGTCCTGACTTTC.

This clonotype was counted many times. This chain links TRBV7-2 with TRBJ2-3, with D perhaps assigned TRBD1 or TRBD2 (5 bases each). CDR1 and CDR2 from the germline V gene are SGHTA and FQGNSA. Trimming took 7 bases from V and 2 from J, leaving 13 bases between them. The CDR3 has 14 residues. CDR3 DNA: TGTGCCAGCACCCTGGGACCCGACACAGATACGCAGTATTTT. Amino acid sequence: CASTLGPDTDTQYF.

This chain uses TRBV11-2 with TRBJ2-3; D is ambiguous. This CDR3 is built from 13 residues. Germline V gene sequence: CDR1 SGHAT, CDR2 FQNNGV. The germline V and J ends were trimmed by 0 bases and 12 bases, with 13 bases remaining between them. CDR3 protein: CASSLEDTGAQYF. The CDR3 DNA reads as TGTGCCAGCAGCTTAGAAGACACGGGTGCACAGTATTTT.

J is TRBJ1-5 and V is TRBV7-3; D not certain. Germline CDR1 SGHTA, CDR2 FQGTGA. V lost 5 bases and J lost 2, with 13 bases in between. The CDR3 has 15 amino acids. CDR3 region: CASSPPRWGNQPQHF. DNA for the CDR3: TGTGCCAGCAGCCCCCCGCGCTGGGGCAATCAGCCCCAGCATTTT.

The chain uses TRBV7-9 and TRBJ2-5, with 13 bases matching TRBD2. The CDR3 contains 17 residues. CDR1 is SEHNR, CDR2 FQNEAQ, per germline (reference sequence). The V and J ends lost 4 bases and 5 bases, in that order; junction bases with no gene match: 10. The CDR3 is CASSSRLAGGMGETQYF. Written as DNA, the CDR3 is TGTGCCAGCAGCTCCCGACTAGCGGGAGGTATGGGGGAGACCCAGTACTTC. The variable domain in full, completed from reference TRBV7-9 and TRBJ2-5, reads DTGVSQNPRHKITKRGQNVTFRCDPISEHNRLYWYRQTLGQGPEFLTYFQNEAQLEKSRLLSDRFSAERPKGSFSTLEIQRTEQGDSAMYLCASSSRLAGGMGETQYFGPGTRLLVL.